These 32 T cell receptor beta chains were all obtained from the same sample, sequenced in a study of T cell responses to AZD1222 COVID-19 vaccine. Produced via immunoSEQ multiplex PCR; TCRdb's table is partial and in-frame only. The sample holds approximately 180,000 clones, about 90% seen once. Specimen: peripheral blood, collected on day 0 of AZD1222 vaccination. These receptors all stem from an adult in good health.

V gene TRBV28 combines with J gene TRBJ1-3, with TRBD1 as a possible D gene (6 bases). CDR3 size: 16 residues. V shed 1 base and J shed 0 bases, with 10 bases lying between them. CDR1 and CDR2 from the germline V gene are MDHEN and SYDVKM. CDR3 loop: CASSLSPGASGNTIYF. Here the CDR3 DNA reads TGTGCCAGCAGTTTATCTCCGGGGGCCTCTGGAAACACCATATATTTT.

The rearrangement uses TRBV14 and TRBJ2-5, with no clear D. Germline V gene data show CDR1 as SGHDN and CDR2 as FVKESK. V was shortened by 2 bases and J by 5 bases, with 9 bases between the two germline ends. The CDR3 is 13 residues long. The CDR3 DNA sequence: TGTGCCAGCAGCCAACGGCAGGTGGAGACCCAGTACTTC. This gives the protein CASSQRQVETQYF. Supplemented by reference TRBV14 and TRBJ2-5, the full variable domain reads EAGVTQFPSHSVIEKGQTVTLRCDPISGHDNLYWYRRVMGKEIKFLLHFVKESKQDESGMPNNRFLAERTGGTYSTLKVQPAELEDSGVYFCASSQRQVETQYFGPGTRLLVL.

The CDR3 sequence is CASRPYPDLLNTGELFF. CDR3 coding DNA: TGTGCCAGCAGACCTTACCCCGACTTGCTAAACACCGGGGAGCTGTTTTTT. V is TRBV3-1 (or the pseudogene TRBV3-2) and J is TRBJ2-2; D is undetermined. V lost 6 bases, J lost 2 bases, and 19 bases lay in between. There are 17 residues in the CDR3. The V gene's germline CDR1 is LGHDT and CDR2 YNNKEL (reference sequence).

J is TRBJ2-7 and V is TRBV5-5; weak D call: TRBD2 (5 bases). The CDR3 has 17 residues. The germline gives CDR1 SGHKS, CDR2 YYEKEE (reference sequence). V was cut by 0 bases and J by 0 bases, with 16 bases left in between. The CDR3 DNA follows: TGTGCCAGCAGCTTGGGTATGGGGAGCAAAAGCTCCTACGAGCAGTACTTC. It translates to CASSLGMGSKSSYEQYF.

The V gene is TRBV29-1, the J gene TRBJ1-1; TRBD1 matches at 7 bases. The CDR3 is 17 residues long. The V gene end was trimmed by 4 bases and the J gene end by 0 bases; junction bases not matched to a gene: 14. Germline V CDR1 and CDR2: SQVTM, ANQGSEA. The CDR3 is CSVALIGKTGMNTEAFF. In DNA form, the CDR3 reads TGCAGCGTTGCTCTAATAGGCAAGACAGGGATGAACACTGAAGCTTTCTTT.

This clone turned up a few times. The chain combines TRBV11-2 with TRBJ1-1; D remains unclear. This CDR3 contains 15 residues. CDR1 is SGHAT and CDR2 is FQNNGV in the germline V gene. V dropped 3 bases and J dropped 5 bases, with 16 bases sitting between them. CDR3 residues: CASSFSASRQTEAFF. As DNA, the CDR3 is TGTGCCAGCAGCTTTTCTGCGTCCAGGCAAACTGAAGCTTTCTTT. Full variable domain (outside the CDR3, taken from reference TRBV11-2 and TRBJ1-1): EAGVAQSPRYKIIEKRQSVAFWCNPISGHATLYWYQQILGQGPKLLIQFQNNGVVDDSQLPKDRFSAERLKGVDSTLKIQPAKLEDSAVYLCASSFSASRQTEAFFGQGTRLTVV.

The V and J genes are TRBV5-4 and TRBJ2-1; no definite D call. Germline loops: CDR1 SGHNT, CDR2 YYREEE (reference sequence). The CDR3 has 12 amino acids. The V end lost 2 bases, the J end lost 7 bases, and 7 bases lay between the germline ends. CDR3 region: CASSFDWNEQFF. CDR3 sequence (DNA): TGTGCCAGCAGCTTCGACTGGAATGAGCAGTTCTTC.

The chain couples TRBV6-5 to TRBJ1-1, with D perhaps matching TRBD1 (5 bases). The CDR3 sequence is 14 residues long. Germline-derived CDR1 and CDR2 are MNHEY and SVGAGI. Trimming left V 5 bases short and J 7 bases short, with 17 bases between. The CDR3 is CASSKEGGDYEAFF. The CDR3 nucleotides are TGTGCCAGCAGTAAGGAAGGAGGGGACTATGAAGCTTTCTTT.

This clone was seen a few times. The chain combines TRBV5-1 with TRBJ1-1, with D maybe TRBD1 (6 bases). Germline loops: CDR1 SGHRS, CDR2 YFSETQ. This CDR3 spans 15 amino acids. V was trimmed by 3 bases and J by 4 bases, leaving 16 bases between them. In nucleotides, the CDR3 is TGCGCCAGCAGCTCCGGAACAGGGAGAGGCACTGAAGCTTTCTTT. Residues: CASSSGTGRGTEAFF.

The chain is built from TRBV11-2 and TRBJ1-5; D remains ambiguous. Germline V gives CDR1 SGHAT, CDR2 FQNNGV. CDR3 size: 13 residues. V shed 2 bases and J shed 4 bases, with 6 bases lying between them. The CDR3 loop is CASSLWANQPQHF. The CDR3 DNA follows: TGTGCCAGCAGCTTATGGGCTAATCAGCCCCAGCATTTT.

The chain is built from TRBV28 and TRBJ1-5, with 7 bases fitting TRBD1. Germline V gene data show CDR1 as MDHEN and CDR2 as SYDVKM. The CDR3 loop spans 14 amino acids. Trimming took 5 bases from V and 5 from J; bases not matched to a gene: 6. In nucleotides, the CDR3 is TGTGCCAGCAGTAAACAGGGGTCTCATCAGCCCCAGCATTTT. It is translated as CASSKQGSHQPQHF.

CDR3: CASSLRREKDTQYF. The CDR3 DNA is TGTGCCAGCAGCTTACGTCGGGAGAAAGATACGCAGTATTTT. The gene calls are TRBV11-2 and TRBJ2-3, with a weak D call TRBD2 (6 bases). This CDR3 is 14 amino acids long. CDR1 SGHAT and CDR2 FQNNGV come from the germline V gene. Trimming took 2 bases from V and 5 from J, leaving 11 bases between them.

This clone was seen just once. The rearrangement links TRBV5-6 to TRBJ2-7; D is perhaps TRBD1 (6 bases). The CDR3 has 16 amino acids. V lost 0 bases and J 3 bases, leaving 16 bases between the germline ends. Germline V gene lookup returns CDR1 SGHDT and CDR2 YYEEEE. The CDR3, as DNA: TGTGCCAGCAGCTTGGGGGGGCCAGGCTCCATCTACGAGCAGTACTTC. The encoded protein is CASSLGGPGSIYEQYF.

The gene calls are TRBV4-1 and TRBJ2-5, with D perhaps matching TRBD2 (6 bases). The CDR3 covers 15 residues. The germline CDR1 and CDR2 sequences are MGHRA and YSYEKL. V lost 0 bases and J lost 5, with 13 bases in between. The CDR3 coding sequence is TGCGCCAGCAGCCAAGAGATAGGGGCGGGGGAGACCCAGTACTTC. The encoded protein is CASSQEIGAGETQYF.

V is TRBV11-2 and J is TRBJ1-2, with D perhaps matching TRBD1 (6 bases). Trimming pared 4 bases from V and 4 bases from J, leaving 16 bases between. This CDR3 is 15 amino acids long. CDR1 SGHAT and CDR2 FQNNGV come from the germline V gene. The CDR3, as DNA: TGTGCCAGCAGCTCCCGGAGGGGGGCCCTCTATGGCTACACCTTC. Residues: CASSSRRGALYGYTF. Based on the CDR3 plus reference TRBV11-2 and TRBJ1-2, the full variable domain is EAGVAQSPRYKIIEKRQSVAFWCNPISGHATLYWYQQILGQGPKLLIQFQNNGVVDDSQLPKDRFSAERLKGVDSTLKIQPAKLEDSAVYLCASSSRRGALYGYTFGSGTRLTVV.

The chain is built from TRBV6-5 and TRBJ1-5; 10 bases agree with TRBD1. The J segment lost 7 bases and the V segment lost 8 bases, leaving 11 bases of the junction unmatched. CDR3 length equals 15 residues. CDR1 is MNHEY, CDR2 SVGAGI, per germline. The CDR3 reads CASSKGGTGDQPQHF. Written as DNA, the CDR3 is TGTGCCAGCTCGAAAGGGGGGACAGGGGACCAGCCCCAGCATTTT.

The J gene is TRBJ1-1, the V gene TRBV29-1; tentative D call: TRBD1 (6 bases). The CDR3 spans 12 residues. V lost 6 bases and J 0 bases, leaving 8 bases between the germline ends. In germline, CDR1 is SQVTM, CDR2 ANQGSEA. The chain's CDR3 is CSVGQLNTEAFF. The CDR3 DNA follows: TGCAGCGTGGGACAACTGAACACTGAAGCTTTCTTT.

This clone was seen more than once but under ten times. The chain is built from TRBV11-1 and TRBJ1-2; a possible D gene is TRBD1 (6 bases). Germline CDR1 is SGHAT and CDR2 is FQDESV (reference sequence). The V end was cut by 3 bases, the J end by 3 bases, with 14 bases between. This CDR3 is 15 amino acids long. The CDR3 is CASSLRDIPYYGYTF. The CDR3 DNA reads as TGTGCCAGCAGCTTGCGGGACATACCATACTATGGCTACACCTTC.

This rearrangement joins TRBV30 to TRBJ1-3; TRBD1 agrees at 8 bases. The length of the CDR3 is 16 residues. The junction had 10 bases not matched to a gene; V was cut back by 0 bases and J by 6 bases. Germline CDR1 and CDR2: GTSNPN and SVGIG (reference sequence). CDR3 loop: CAWSVPRTGIKNTIYF. For the CDR3, the DNA is TGTGCCTGGAGTGTACCTAGGACAGGGATTAAAAACACCATATATTTT.

The rearrangement joins TRBV5-8 to TRBJ2-1; 8 nucleotides line up with TRBD1. V was clipped by 3 bases and J by 0 bases; unmatched bases: 5. The germline gives CDR1 SGHTS, CDR2 YDEGEE. This CDR3 has 16 amino acids. The CDR3 loop reads CASSSRDRLSYNEQFF. CDR3 DNA sequence: TGTGCCAGCAGCTCCCGGGACAGGCTCTCCTACAATGAGCAGTTCTTC.

V is TRBV6-5 and J is TRBJ1-2, with 10 bases that match TRBD1. V gave up 4 bases and J gave up 7 bases; unmatched junction bases: 3. Germline V gene data show CDR1 as MNHEY and CDR2 as SVGAGI. This CDR3 region has 13 residues. CDR3 nucleotide sequence: TGTGCCAGCAGTTCCGGGACAGGGGTTGGCTACACCTTC. Translating gives CASSSGTGVGYTF.

This sequence joins TRBV5-1 and TRBJ1-4, with TRBD1 matching over 8 bases. The CDR3 consists of 14 residues. CDR1 is SGHRS, CDR2 YFSETQ, per germline. With V trimmed by 4 bases and J by 5 bases, 4 bases remained unmatched. The CDR3 here is CASSLQGENEKLFF. The CDR3 coding sequence is TGCGCCAGCAGCCTACAGGGGGAGAATGAAAAACTGTTTTTT.

The CDR3 DNA sequence: TGTGCCAGCAGTTTGCTGAGGACTGAAGCTTTCTTT. This gives the protein CASSLLRTEAFF. V and J are TRBV28 and TRBJ1-1; no reliable D call. The CDR3 totals 12 residues. Germline loops: CDR1 MDHEN, CDR2 SYDVKM. V was pared by 3 bases and J by 5 bases, with 7 bases between.

The chain has TRBV21-1 and TRBJ1-1. TRBV21-1 is a recognized pseudogene. The length of the CDR3 is 15 residues. The CDR3 region has the DNA TGTGCCAGCAGCCGCCCTTCGGACAGCGGGACTGAAGCTTTCTTT. Protein product: CASSRPSDSGTEAFF.

The CDR3 bases are TGTGCCAGCAGCGTAGTCGGTGGCCCTAACGGGGAGCTGTTTTTT. Protein: CASSVVGGPNGELFF. This rearrangement joins TRBV9 to TRBJ2-2, with D unresolved. Germline values: CDR1 SGDLS, CDR2 YYNGEE. This CDR3 comprises 15 residues. V lost 0 bases, J lost 7 bases, and 13 bases lay in between.

This clone was observed a single time. The chain couples TRBV15 to TRBJ2-7; D is undetermined. Trimming stripped 4 bases from V and 3 bases from J, with 19 bases between. Germline CDR1 is LNHNV and CDR2 is YYDKDF (reference sequence). There are 16 residues in the CDR3. The CDR3 loop is CATSTQSRAGDYEQYF. The CDR3 DNA sequence: TGTGCCACCAGCACCCAATCCCGGGCTGGGGACTACGAGCAGTACTTC.

The CDR3 coding sequence is TGTGCCACCGACCAGAGAGGGGGCCATGAGCAGTTCTTC. This encodes CATDQRGGHEQFF. V gene TRBV12-3 or TRBV12-4 combines with J gene TRBJ2-1; 7 nucleotides align to TRBD1. Trimming removed 10 bases from V and 8 bases from J; junction bases left unmatched: 11. The CDR3 runs to 13 residues.

The CDR3: CASKVGAGAHLQQYF. The CDR3 region has the DNA TGTGCCAGCAAGGTCGGGGCGGGGGCCCACCTTCAGCAGTACTTC. The chain combines TRBV5-4 with TRBJ2-7, with TRBD2 as a possible D gene (7 bases). CDR1 is SGHNT, CDR2 YYREEE, per germline (reference sequence). The V and J ends lost 6 bases and 8 bases respectively, with 24 bases between them. The length of the CDR3 is 15 residues.

The CDR3 DNA sequence: TGTGCCAGCAGCCCGAGGACAGGGGGCACAACCGGGGAGCTGTTTTTT. Translating it yields CASSPRTGGTTGELFF. The chain couples TRBV5-6 to TRBJ2-2; TRBD1 matches at 11 bases. The CDR3 spans 16 residues. V trimming: 4 bases; J trimming: 5 bases; junction bases outside the gene matches: 7. CDR1 SGHDT and CDR2 YYEEEE come from the germline V gene.

This chain links TRBV6-2 or TRBV6-3 with TRBJ2-1; D unclear. The V gene lost 4 bases and the J gene lost 13 bases, with 14 bases spanning the gap. The CDR3 contains 12 residues. Germline CDR1 reads MNHEY; CDR2 reads SVGEGT. The CDR3 DNA reads TGTGCCAGCAGTTGGACCAAGGTTGATCAGTTCTTC. It translates to CASSWTKVDQFF.

This chain joins TRBV27 and TRBJ2-7; D is perhaps TRBD1 (6 bases). Germline values: CDR1 MNHEY, CDR2 SMNVEV (reference sequence). The CDR3 totals 13 residues. V was cut by 6 bases and J by 1 base, with 10 bases left in between. CDR3 amino acids: CASRKGDSYEQYF. CDR3 DNA: TGTGCCAGCAGGAAGGGGGATTCCTACGAGCAGTACTTC.

The chain links TRBV3-1 (or the pseudogene TRBV3-2) to TRBJ2-7; TRBD2 might be the D (6 bases). The CDR3 spans 15 residues. Trimming shortened V by 2 bases and J by 12 bases, and 23 bases separated the two germline ends. Looked up from germline, CDR1 is LGHDT and CDR2 is YNNKEL (reference sequence). CDR3 protein: CASSQTGTRVLVLYF. The DNA of the CDR3 is TGTGCCAGCAGCCAAACCGGGACTCGCGTCCTAGTGCTGTACTTC.